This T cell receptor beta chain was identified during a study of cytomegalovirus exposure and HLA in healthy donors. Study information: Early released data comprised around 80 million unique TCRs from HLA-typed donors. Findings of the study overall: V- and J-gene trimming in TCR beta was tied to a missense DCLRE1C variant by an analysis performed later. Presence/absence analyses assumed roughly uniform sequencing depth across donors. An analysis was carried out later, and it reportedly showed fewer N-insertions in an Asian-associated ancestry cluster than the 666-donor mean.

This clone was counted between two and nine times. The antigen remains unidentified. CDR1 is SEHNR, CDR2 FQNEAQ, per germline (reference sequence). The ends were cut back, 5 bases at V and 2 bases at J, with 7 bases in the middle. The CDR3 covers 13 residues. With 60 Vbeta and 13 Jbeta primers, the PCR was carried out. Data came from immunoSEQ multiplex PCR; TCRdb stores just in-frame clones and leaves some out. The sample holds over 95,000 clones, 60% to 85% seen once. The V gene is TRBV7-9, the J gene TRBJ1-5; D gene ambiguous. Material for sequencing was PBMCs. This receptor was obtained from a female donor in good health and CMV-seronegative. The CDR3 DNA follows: TGTGCCAGCAGCCTAATGGGCAATCAGCCCCAGCATTTT. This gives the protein CASSLMGNQPQHF.